This entry concerns a single T cell receptor beta chain. Measured with immunoSEQ multiplex PCR; TCRdb has only the in-frame clones, and not every one. The data hold around 19,000 clones, with around 87% observed a single time. This entry is derived from a study of T cell changes during pregnancy in multiple sclerosis. Germline assignment: CDR1 PRHDT and CDR2 FYEKMQ (reference sequence). Trimming left V 0 bases short and J 0 bases short, with 5 bases between. The CDR3 extends over 14 amino acids. This TCR came from a female donor in good health, enrolled as a control in a pregnancy study. This chain uses TRBV13 with TRBJ2-5, with unresolved D. This specimen was CD8+ T cells from peripheral blood mononuclear cells, taken in the third trimester of pregnancy. The CDR3, as DNA: TGTGCCAGCAGCTTAGGCCGGTACCAAGAGACCCAGTACTTC. Protein product: CASSLGRYQETQYF.